This T cell receptor beta chain was recorded in a study of blood T cell repertoires in COVID-19. Study context: Sites across the United States, Italy and Spain contributed samples from acute and convalescent COVID-19. The analysed material was cDNA or gDNA that came from T cells, B-cell-depleted T cells, or PBMCs.

Authors' data handling: Estimated nucleated cell counts came from reference gene primer amplification. TCRdb's table, derived via immunoSEQ multiplex PCR, lists solely in-frame clones and lacks some. The DNA gave D and trimming, while V, J and clone size come from that table. Among nearly 110,000 clones listed, roughly 88% were seen once. The CDR3 contains 15 residues. CDR1 SGHRS and CDR2 YFSETQ come from the germline V gene. V lost 4 bases to trimming and J lost 5 bases; unmatched junction nucleotides: 10. The TCR originated in a man aged 50 to 59 with active or convalescent COVID-19. The source material was peripheral blood. V is TRBV5-1 and J is TRBJ2-3, with 7 bases identical to TRBD1. The CDR3 bases are TGCGCCAGCAGCCTCCAGGGGGTAGCCGGAGATACGCAGTATTTT. Protein product: CASSLQGVAGDTQYF.